This TCR beta chain was obtained from a study of cytomegalovirus exposure and HLA in healthy donors. The CDR3 runs 13 residues. The V end was cut by 4 bases, the J end by 2 bases, with 9 bases between. Germline V gene sequence: CDR1 SGHDT, CDR2 YYEEEE. PCR amplification relied on 60 Vbeta primers (plus 13 Jbeta primers). Clones were read by immunoSEQ multiplex PCR, and TCRdb kept only the in-frame ones, dropping some. The sample lists about 67,000 clones; 65% to 70% were seen once. The rearrangement joins TRBV5-6 to TRBJ1-2; D is possibly TRBD1 (5 bases). Sequencing was carried out using PBMCs. The clonotype was recovered from a woman aged 25 to 39 in good health and CMV-seronegative. The CDR3 DNA sequence: TGTGCCAGCAGCCTTGACAGCAACTATGGCTACACCTTC. It specifies CASSLDSNYGYTF.